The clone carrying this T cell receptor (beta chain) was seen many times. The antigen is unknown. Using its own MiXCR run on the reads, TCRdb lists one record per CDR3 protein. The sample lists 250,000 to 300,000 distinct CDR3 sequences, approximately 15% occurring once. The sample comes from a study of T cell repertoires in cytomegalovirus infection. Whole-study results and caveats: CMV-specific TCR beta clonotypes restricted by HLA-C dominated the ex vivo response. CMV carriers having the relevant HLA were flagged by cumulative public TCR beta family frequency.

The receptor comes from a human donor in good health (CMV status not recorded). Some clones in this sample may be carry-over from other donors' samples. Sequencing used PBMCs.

The CDR3 loop reads CASSLSRGFETQYF. CDR3 DNA: TGTGCCAGCAGCTTAAGCAGGGGGTTCGAGACCCAGTACTTC. V usage is TRBV7-9 and J usage is TRBJ2-5, with 7 nucleotides matching TRBD1. Germline trimming cut 2 bases from V and 5 bases from J; bases unmatched to any gene: 5. This CDR3 region has 14 residues. Germline CDR1 reads SEHNR; CDR2 reads FQNEAQ (reference sequence).